The 31 T cell receptor beta chains given below trace back to one sample, sequenced in a study of shared clonotypes between healthy human individuals. Some clones are missing from TCRdb's copy, which holds only in-frame ones; the method was immunoSEQ multiplex PCR. The repertoire holds over 2 million clones, with around 90% as singletons. The sequenced sample was naive CD4+ T cells from PBMCs. Sample subset: CD45RA+ positively selected. The origin of the receptors is a man between 18 and 29 years old in good health. Some clones in this sample may be carry-over from other donors' samples.

Remarks on this clone: The sample has other DNA sequences that encode this CDR3 too. The chain has TRBV14 and TRBJ1-2; D may be TRBD1 (6 bases). The length of the CDR3 is 13 residues. Germline lookup yields CDR1 SGHDN and CDR2 FVKESK. V was trimmed by 5 bases and J by 4 bases, leaving 11 bases between them. The CDR3: CASSFDRSYGYTF. DNA for the CDR3: TGTGCCAGCAGCTTTGACAGGTCCTATGGCTACACCTTC. Looking up the rest from reference TRBV14 and TRBJ1-2 gives the full variable domain: EAGVTQFPSHSVIEKGQTVTLRCDPISGHDNLYWYRRVMGKEIKFLLHFVKESKQDESGMPNNRFLAERTGGTYSTLKVQPAELEDSGVYFCASSFDRSYGYTFGSGTRLTVV.

This rearrangement joins TRBV19 to TRBJ2-1, with D perhaps matching TRBD2 (6 bases). CDR1 LNHDA and CDR2 SQIVND come from the germline V gene (reference sequence). The CDR3 is made up of 14 amino acids. Deletions cut 7 bases from V and 6 bases from J, with 16 bases between. DNA for the CDR3: TGTGCCAGTATCCCCACGGGGGACCGCAATGAGCAGTTCTTC. This gives the protein CASIPTGDRNEQFF. The whole variable domain, filled in from reference TRBV19 and TRBJ2-1, reads DGGITQSPKYLFRKEGQNVTLSCEQNLNHDAMYWYRQDPGQGLRLIYYSQIVNDFQKGDIAEGYSVSREKKESFPLTVTSAQKNPTAFYLCASIPTGDRNEQFFGPGTRLTVL.

A word on this clone: Other DNA sequences in the same sample also yield this CDR3. The rearrangement links TRBV28 to TRBJ1-2; tentative D call: TRBD1 (5 bases). This CDR3 comprises 13 residues. Germline values: CDR1 MDHEN, CDR2 SYDVKM. Trimming took 3 bases from V and 2 from J, leaving 7 bases between them. The CDR3 DNA sequence: TGTGCCAGCAGTTTCCCAGGGAACTATGGCTACACCTTC. Amino acids: CASSFPGNYGYTF.

V gene TRBV11-2 combines with J gene TRBJ2-2; D remains unclear. Per the germline V gene, CDR1 is SGHAT and CDR2 is FQNNGV. The V end lost 1 base, the J end lost 9 bases, and 3 bases lay between the germline ends. The CDR3 extends over 11 amino acids. The CDR3 reads CASSLARELFF. CDR3 in DNA: TGTGCCAGCAGCTTAGCGAGGGAGCTGTTTTTT.

This chain links TRBV5-4 with TRBJ2-1, with D hard to call. Trimming pared 0 bases from V and 10 bases from J, leaving 14 bases between. Germline CDR1 is SGHNT and CDR2 is YYREEE (reference sequence). The CDR3 is made up of 14 amino acids. This CDR3 is CASSLDYVPPEQFF. Here the CDR3 DNA reads TGTGCCAGCAGCTTGGACTACGTCCCACCGGAGCAGTTCTTC.

This clone was detected once. V and J are TRBV27 and TRBJ2-7, with D tentatively TRBD1 (6 bases). The CDR3 extends over 16 amino acids. V dropped 5 bases and J dropped 6 bases, with 23 bases sitting between them. Germline V gives CDR1 MNHEY, CDR2 SMNVEV (reference sequence). Here the CDR3 DNA reads TGTGCCAGCAGTCTGTGGACAGTGCCTTTGACGGGCGAGCAGTACTTC. Amino acid sequence: CASSLWTVPLTGEQYF.

Worth noting for this clone: Other nucleotide sequences in the sample specify the same CDR3. The chain carries TRBV5-1 and TRBJ1-2; TRBD1 agrees at 7 bases. The CDR3 is 13 residues long. The V gene end was trimmed by 5 bases and the J gene end by 3 bases; junction bases not matched to a gene: 4. Germline CDR1 SGHRS, CDR2 YFSETQ. The CDR3 nucleotides are TGCGCCAGCAGTCCTACAGGGGACTATGGCTACACCTTC. Translating it yields CASSPTGDYGYTF.

The chain is built from TRBV27 and TRBJ2-2; D gene ambiguous. Germline CDR1 and CDR2: MNHEY and SMNVEV (reference sequence). This CDR3 region has 14 residues. V was cut by 5 bases and J by 5 bases, with 12 bases left in between. CDR3 amino acids: CASSPTLGTGELFF. CDR3 coding DNA: TGTGCCAGCAGTCCCACCCTGGGTACCGGGGAGCTGTTTTTT.

The chain is built from TRBV5-4 and TRBJ2-1; maybe TRBD2 (6 bases). The CDR3 has 16 amino acids. With 2 bases removed from V and 5 bases from J, the gap between germline ends came to 17 bases. Germline V lookup: CDR1 SGHNT, CDR2 YYREEE (reference sequence). The DNA for the CDR3 is TGTGCCAGCAGCTTTGATATGGAGGAGGGAGACAATGAGCAGTTCTTC. Encoded protein: CASSFDMEEGDNEQFF.

The chain's CDR3 is CASSQDGGMGSNQPQHF. The CDR3 region has the DNA TGCGCCAGCAGCCAAGATGGGGGGATGGGGAGCAATCAGCCCCAGCATTTT. The chain employs TRBV4-3 and TRBJ1-5; D may be TRBD1 (5 bases). The CDR3 loop spans 17 amino acids. In germline, CDR1 is LGHNA, CDR2 YSLEER. Trimming removed 0 bases at V and 1 base at J, with 13 bases between.

The rearrangement joins TRBV9 to TRBJ2-7, with D maybe TRBD2 (6 bases). Trimming shortened V by 2 bases and J by 4 bases, and 19 bases separated the two germline ends. In germline, CDR1 is SGDLS, CDR2 YYNGEE. The length of the CDR3 is 16 residues. CDR3 in amino acids: CASSVGGRDFGYEQYF. CDR3 DNA: TGTGCCAGCAGCGTTGGGGGGAGAGATTTCGGATACGAGCAGTACTTC.

The V and J genes are TRBV5-5 and TRBJ2-1; no firm D call. This CDR3 is 13 amino acids long. The germline V gene encodes CDR1 SGHKS and CDR2 YYEKEE (reference sequence). V gave up 4 bases and J gave up 0 bases, with 5 bases separating them. CDR3 sequence reads: CASSRTSYNEQFF. The CDR3, as DNA: TGTGCCAGCAGCCGTACCTCCTACAATGAGCAGTTCTTC.

Concerning this clone: The same CDR3 can be traced to other DNA sequences in this sample. The gene calls are TRBV2 and TRBJ2-7, with 11 bases lining up with TRBD2. Germline V gene sequence: CDR1 SNHLY, CDR2 FYNNEI. The CDR3 is 14 amino acids. The V gene end was trimmed by 4 bases and the J gene end by 1 base; junction bases not matched to a gene: 0. The CDR3 region has the DNA TGTGCCAGCAGTGGACTAGCGGGGTCCTACGAGCAGTACTTC. Its protein is CASSGLAGSYEQYF. The variable domain in full, with the rest retrieved from reference TRBV2 and TRBJ2-7, is EPEVTQTPSHQVTQMGQEVILRCVPISNHLYFYWYRQILGQKVEFLVSFYNNEISEKSEIFDDQFSVERPDGSNFTLKIRSTKLEDSAMYFCASSGLAGSYEQYFGPGTRLTVT.

The rearrangement uses TRBV4-1 and TRBJ2-1, with D uncertain. This CDR3 spans 16 amino acids. Looked up from germline, CDR1 is MGHRA and CDR2 is YSYEKL. V lost 2 bases and J lost 7, with 18 bases in between. CDR3 region: CASSQLETEPLNEQFF. For the CDR3, the DNA is TGCGCCAGCAGCCAACTAGAGACGGAACCTTTAAATGAGCAGTTCTTC.

To note about this clone: A junction end diverges from the germline sequence, so it may reflect a read error. V and J are TRBV2 and TRBJ2-1, with 8 bases fitting TRBD1. CDR1 and CDR2 (germline): SNHLY, FYNNEI. This CDR3 contains 13 residues. CDR3 sequence: CASDRGSSNEQFF. CDR3 DNA sequence: TGTGCCAGCGACAGGGGCTCCTCCAATGAGCAGTTCTTC.

The rearrangement uses TRBV7-2 and TRBJ2-5, with unresolved D. The V end was cut by 2 bases, the J end by 1 base, with 8 bases between. Per the germline V gene, CDR1 is SGHTA and CDR2 is FQGNSA. The CDR3 runs to 14 residues. DNA of the CDR3: TGTGCCAGCAGCTTAATGCGGCTCCAAGAGACCCAGTACTTC. As protein: CASSLMRLQETQYF. The whole variable domain, remainder taken from reference TRBV7-2 and TRBJ2-5, is GAGVSQSPSNKVTEKGKDVELRCDPISGHTALYWYRQSLGQGLEFLIYFQGNSAPDKSGLPSDRFSAERTGGSVSTLTIQRTQQEDSAVYLCASSLMRLQETQYFGPGTRLLVL.

V and J are TRBV11-3 and TRBJ2-1, with TRBD2 identical over 10 bases. The CDR3 extends over 15 amino acids. V shed 3 bases, J shed 2 bases, and the junction held 1 base outside the gene matches. Per germline, CDR1 SGHNT and CDR2 YENEEA. The CDR3 reads CASSFSGRPYNEQFF. The DNA of the CDR3 is TGTGCCAGCAGCTTTAGCGGGAGGCCCTACAATGAGCAGTTCTTC.

This clone was recorded once. The chain is built from TRBV28 and TRBJ2-7, with D possibly being TRBD1 (6 bases). CDR1 MDHEN and CDR2 SYDVKM come from the germline V gene. This CDR3 spans 16 amino acids. V lost 6 bases to trimming and J lost 3 bases, with 21 bases between them. CDR3 sequence: CASSSVGDISFYEQYF. The DNA of the CDR3 is TGTGCCAGCAGCTCGGTGGGGGACATCAGCTTCTACGAGCAGTACTTC.

This chain's CDR3 is CASSSPQGGNTEAFF. CDR3 in DNA: TGTGCCAGCAGTTCCCCGCAGGGGGGGAACACTGAAGCTTTCTTT. The chain is built from TRBV27 and TRBJ1-1, with 7 bases identical to TRBD1. The ends lost 4 bases at V and 1 base at J; junction bases unmatched: 6. Germline lookup yields CDR1 MNHEY and CDR2 SMNVEV (reference sequence). The CDR3 runs 15 residues.

A note on this clone: The same CDR3 arises from other DNA sequences in this sample as well. The V gene is TRBV5-1, the J gene TRBJ2-5; 12 bases map to TRBD2. The CDR3 contains 17 residues. Germline V lookup: CDR1 SGHRS, CDR2 YFSETQ. The V gene end was trimmed by 0 bases and the J gene end by 5 bases; junction bases not matched to a gene: 8. CDR3 amino acids: CASSLGLAGGPAETQYF. The CDR3 DNA is TGCGCCAGCAGCTTGGGGCTAGCGGGAGGGCCGGCGGAGACCCAGTACTTC.

J is TRBJ2-7 and V is TRBV27, with D perhaps TRBD1 or TRBD2 (5 bases each). CDR3 length: 19 amino acids. Germline V gene lookup returns CDR1 MNHEY and CDR2 SMNVEV (reference sequence). The V end lost 7 bases, the J end lost 1 base, and 29 bases lay between the germline ends. The CDR3 protein is CASTSSRGRFNQPSYEQYF. The CDR3 nucleotides read TGTGCCAGCACCTCCAGCCGGGGCCGCTTTAATCAACCTTCCTACGAGCAGTACTTC.

This chain uses TRBV28 with TRBJ1-1; D is uncertain. V lost 3 bases, J lost 0 bases, and 11 bases lay in between. In germline, CDR1 is MDHEN, CDR2 SYDVKM. The CDR3 extends over 15 amino acids. The DNA for the CDR3 is TGTGCCAGCAGTTTTATTGGTGGGGTGAACACTGAAGCTTTCTTT. The encoded protein is CASSFIGGVNTEAFF.

The chain links TRBV5-4 to TRBJ2-3; weak D call: TRBD2 (6 bases). Between the trimmed V and J ends, which lost 2 bases and 8 bases, there was a span of 15 bases. Per the germline V gene, CDR1 is SGHNT and CDR2 is YYREEE (reference sequence). The CDR3 is made up of 14 amino acids. The CDR3 protein is CASSFSSGAGTQYF. The CDR3 DNA is TGTGCCAGCAGCTTCTCTTCGGGAGCGGGTACGCAGTATTTT.

The chain uses TRBV2 and TRBJ2-7; 8 nucleotides match TRBD1. Looked up from germline, CDR1 is SNHLY and CDR2 is FYNNEI. With 7 bases clipped from V and 6 bases from J, the junction kept 11 bases outside the gene matches. The CDR3 sequence is 14 residues long. The DNA of the CDR3 is TGTGCCAGCACCATCGACAGGGGCTATGCCGAGCAGTACTTC. This codes for CASTIDRGYAEQYF.

This chain uses TRBV28 with TRBJ2-4, with no clear D. Germline V gene data show CDR1 as MDHEN and CDR2 as SYDVKM. The V end lost 5 bases, the J end lost 7 bases, and 9 bases lay between the germline ends. There are 12 residues in the CDR3. CDR3 DNA sequence: TGTGCCAGCAGTGTACGAGCGAACATTCAGTACTTC. Protein sequence: CASSVRANIQYF.

This chain links TRBV6-1 with TRBJ2-4; the D gene could be TRBD1 or TRBD2 (6 bases each). CDR3 size: 14 residues. Trimming removed 7 bases from V and 1 base from J, with 11 bases in between. Germline V gene sequence: CDR1 MNHNS, CDR2 SASEGT. The CDR3 nucleotides are TGTGCCAGCAATCTAGGGGGGGCCAAAAACATTCAGTACTTC. Its protein product is CASNLGGAKNIQYF.

J is TRBJ1-1 and V is TRBV19, with a weak D call TRBD1 (5 bases). This CDR3 region has 14 residues. Germline V CDR1 and CDR2: LNHDA, SQIVND (reference sequence). V lost 1 base, J lost 5 bases, and 11 bases lay in between. CDR3: CASSIGIKGTEAFF. The CDR3 DNA is TGTGCCAGTAGTATAGGTATTAAGGGGACTGAAGCTTTCTTT.

The chain is built from TRBV25-1 and TRBJ1-6, with D maybe TRBD1 (6 bases). The germline V gene encodes CDR1 MGHDK and CDR2 SYGVNS. The CDR3 is made up of 15 amino acids. The V end was cut by 5 bases, the J end by 1 base, with 9 bases between. The CDR3 DNA follows: TGTGCCAGCAGTACAGGACAGTCCTATAATTCACCCCTCCACTTT. Translated: CASSTGQSYNSPLHF.

V usage is TRBV7-2 and J usage is TRBJ1-1; perhaps TRBD1 as D (6 bases). The CDR3 consists of 13 residues. Germline CDR1 SGHTA, CDR2 FQGNSA. V was shortened by 2 bases and J by 6 bases, with 10 bases between the two germline ends. CDR3 protein: CASSLMGASEAFF. The CDR3 region has the DNA TGTGCCAGCAGCTTAATGGGGGCCTCTGAAGCTTTCTTT.

The chain couples TRBV5-8 to TRBJ1-5; possible D gene TRBD1, 5 bases. The CDR3 sequence is 13 residues long. CDR1 and CDR2 from the germline V gene are SGHTS and YDEGEE. V gave up 6 bases and J gave up 1 base, with 8 bases separating them. This CDR3 is CASIGGSNQPQHF. The DNA for the CDR3 is TGTGCCAGCATCGGGGGAAGCAATCAGCCCCAGCATTTT.

The V call is TRBV15, the J call TRBJ2-1; 7 bases are shared with TRBD2. The germline CDR1 and CDR2 sequences are LNHNV and YYDKDF (reference sequence). The CDR3 has 16 amino acids. Germline trimming cut 0 bases from V and 7 bases from J; bases unmatched to any gene: 9. The CDR3 coding sequence is TGTGCCACCAGCAGAGATCGGGACCCCGGGGGGAATGAGCAGTTCTTC. Translation: CATSRDRDPGGNEQFF. The full variable domain, with the rest looked up from reference TRBV15 and TRBJ2-1, is DAMVIQNPRYQVTQFGKPVTLSCSQTLNHNVMYWYQQKSSQAPKLLFHYYDKDFNNEADTPDNFQSRRPNTSFCFLDIRSPGLGDTAMYLCATSRDRDPGGNEQFFGPGTRLTVL.